The present T cell receptor beta chain was sequenced within a study of STAT3 mutations in large granular lymphocyte leukemia (dated by TCRdb to the late 2010s). Some background on the complete study: In roughly half of the longitudinally sequenced T-LGLL patients, canonical activating STAT3 mutations were detected. As controls, the study also included longitudinal sequencing of a couple of patients with natural killer LGL leukemia. Over half of the T-LGLL patients were given one or more immunosuppressive therapy regimens, and 40% of those treated had a hematologic response. Patients were sequenced at around 4 time points on average, with the number of samplings per patient ranging from 2 to 8. Roughly 18 representative T-LGLL cases were selected from an initial cohort of over 200 LGL patients for longitudinal TCRbeta and STAT3 sequencing. Patients with T-cell large granular lymphocyte leukemia underwent serial deep sequencing of TCRbeta CDR3 and STAT3 to reconstruct clonal hierarchy and dynamics.

DNA was extracted from blood mononuclear cells, and the same DNA was used for both TCR and STAT3 sequencing. Trimming accounts for 5 bases at V and 8 bases at J, while the number of junction bases matched to no gene is 9. Taken from the germline V gene, the CDR1 and CDR2 loops are MNHNS and SASEGT. Measured from the cysteine to the phenylalanine, the CDR3 is 14 residues long. The CDR3 DNA has 42 bases and is translated from base 1. An Illumina MiSeq was used to sequence the TCRbeta libraries, yielding an average of roughly 41,000 productive templates per sample. The immunoSEQ assay, which uses multiplex PCR amplification, was used to generate TCRbeta CDR3 libraries. Per the original workflow: Repertoire diversity was calculated as previously defined, with values near 0 taken to indicate extremely monoclonal samples. The clones in this table, taken by TCRdb from immuneACCESS, are in-frame only. Not every clone is retained; where verified, under half of the shortfall comes from an unresolved V gene, and the cause of the rest is unknown. The V and J calls and the clone size are those of that table, but D and trimming were determined from the DNA. Recorded for this sample are 6,500 to 9,500 clones; 70% to 75% of them occurred a single time. The ten largest clones capture roughly 27% of the sample.

General findings and caveats noted by the study authors: Variable intervals between samplings and differing treatment regimens complicated linking therapy response to changes in TCR clonal burden. Because no samples were available when a clone first appeared, clonal expansion had to be inferred from samplings taken at other points. Several patients had a dominant TCR clone burden greater than the STAT3 mutant burden, which suggests that the STAT3 mutation arose secondarily within a clone that had already expanded. Because codominant clonotypes persisted in some patients, a small but highly pathogenic clone may have been missed. TCR clonotype switching after therapy was seen in about 35% of the 18 patients, with all newly emerging clones being STAT3 wild type. At least one immunodominant TCRbeta clonotype was identified in every T-LGLL patient, and multiple immunodominant subclonotypes were identified in about half of the T-LGLL patients.

A remark on this clone: Which antigen it targets is not known. One base away there is no much larger clone; base qualities are not given.

The sequence joins TRBV6-1 to TRBJ2-7, and TRBD1 matches 10 of the central bases. The sequence was collected from a woman aged 35 to 49 with T-cell large granular lymphocyte leukemia. Some clones in this sample may be carry-over from other donors' samples. The age is the age at diagnosis. Material for sequencing was peripheral blood mononuclear cells. The nucleotide sequence is TGTGCCAGCAGTTCACTGGACAGGGGGAGACAGCAGTACTTC. Translated, this gives CASSSLDRGRQQYF.